The clone carrying this T cell receptor beta chain occurred many times. What it binds is not known. This sample was included in a study of sequential checkpoint blockade in melanoma. Overall study context: Arm A got nivolumab then ipilimumab; arm B the reverse, 1:1. Regarding the study as a whole: Clinical benefit was about 30 times likelier when tumor T-cell fraction and clonality increased.

Some clones are missing from TCRdb's copy, which holds only in-frame ones; the method was immunoSEQ multiplex PCR. The data contain around 2,900 clones, 20% of them singletons. The CDR3 spans 15 residues. Germline V lookup: CDR1 SGHNT, CDR2 YENEEA. The V gene end was trimmed by 6 bases and the J gene end by 4 bases; junction bases not matched to a gene: 7. The treatment denotes: randomized to nivolumab then ipilimumab (arm A) or the reverse (arm B). No patient had prior DNA-damaging chemotherapy. This specimen was tumor tissue (inferred from file names), taken from a patient given nivolumab and ipilimumab in sequence. This sequence originates from a human donor with melanoma. The chain combines TRBV11-3 with TRBJ2-1; 9 bases are a match to TRBD2. This CDR3 reads CASSLTSGHYNEQFF. CDR3 DNA sequence: TGTGCCAGCAGTTTGACTAGCGGCCATTACAATGAGCAGTTCTTC. Drawing the rest from reference TRBV11-3 and TRBJ2-1, the complete variable domain is EAGVVQSPRYKIIEKKQPVAFWCNPISGHNTLYWYLQNLGQGPELLIRYENEEAVDDSQLPKDRFSAERLKGVDSTLKIQPAELGDSAVYLCASSLTSGHYNEQFFGPGTRLTVL.